One sample yielded the 6 T cell receptor beta chains listed below, sequenced in a study of blood T cell repertoires in COVID-19. Using immunoSEQ multiplex PCR, the repertoire was profiled, and TCRdb retains in-frame clones only, with some absent. The sample records tens of thousands of clones, less than 90% being singletons. Material: peripheral blood. These TCRs come from an older man with acute or convalescent COVID-19.

The rearrangement links TRBV2 to TRBJ2-1, with 13 positions matching TRBD2. CDR3 size: 15 residues. The ends lost 6 bases at V and 4 bases at J; junction bases unmatched: 3. Germline CDR1 is SNHLY and CDR2 is FYNNEI. This CDR3 is CASRGLAGAYNEQFF. The CDR3 DNA reads TGTGCCAGCAGAGGACTAGCGGGAGCATACAATGAGCAGTTCTTC.

The chain joins TRBV19 to TRBJ2-5, with 9 bases fitting TRBD2. This CDR3 comprises 16 residues. The germline V gene has CDR1 LNHDA and CDR2 SQIVND (reference sequence). V lost 3 bases and J lost 0; bases outside the gene matches: 5. The CDR3 nucleotides are TGTGCCAGTAGTATGGCTAGCGGGGCGTACCAAGAGACCCAGTACTTC. Translation gives CASSMASGAYQETQYF.

This clone has a handful of counts. The rearrangement links TRBV19 to TRBJ2-5; 8 bases fit TRBD2. This CDR3 region has 14 residues. Trimming at V came to 10 bases and at J to 2 bases, leaving 9 bases not matched to a gene. The V gene's germline CDR1 is LNHDA and CDR2 SQIVND (reference sequence). CDR3 loop: CATSASGYQETQYF. The CDR3 DNA is TGTGCCACAAGCGCTAGCGGGTATCAAGAGACCCAGTACTTC.

This clone was recorded a few times. The rearrangement links TRBV27 to TRBJ1-1; 7 bases line up with TRBD1. V was clipped by 2 bases and J by 4 bases; unmatched bases: 7. CDR3 length: 15 amino acids. From germline, CDR1 is MNHEY and CDR2 SMNVEV (reference sequence). The CDR3 loop is CASSLRDSSGTEAFF. CDR3 in DNA: TGTGCCAGCAGTTTAAGGGACAGCTCTGGCACTGAAGCTTTCTTT.

This rearrangement joins TRBV19 to TRBJ1-2; 7 nucleotides align to TRBD1. Looked up from germline, CDR1 is LNHDA and CDR2 is SQIVND (reference sequence). The CDR3 has 15 residues. Germline trimming cut 5 bases from V and 8 bases from J; bases unmatched to any gene: 14. The CDR3 nucleotides read TGTGCCAGTAGTTCCGCCCACAGGGGAACAGGAGGCTACACCTTC. Amino acid sequence: CASSSAHRGTGGYTF.

The chain is built from TRBV5-1 and TRBJ1-2; TRBD1 aligns across 8 bases. The CDR3 runs 15 residues. Germline V gene lookup returns CDR1 SGHRS and CDR2 YFSETQ. The J segment lost 10 bases and the V segment lost 3 bases, leaving 14 bases of the junction unmatched. DNA for the CDR3: TGCGCCAGCAGCTGGGGCGGGGACAGGAACTGGGACTACACCTTC. Translated, it gives CASSWGGDRNWDYTF. The whole variable domain, filled in from reference TRBV5-1 and TRBJ1-2, reads KAGVTQTPRYLIKTRGQQVTLSCSPISGHRSVSWYQQTPGQGLQFLFEYFSETQRNKGNFPGRFSGRQFSNSRSEMNVSTLELGDSALYLCASSWGGDRNWDYTFGSGTRLTVV.